Each of the 20 T cell receptor beta chains below was sequenced from the same sample in a study of T cell responses to AZD1222 COVID-19 vaccine. Generated by immunoSEQ multiplex PCR, the TCRdb table keeps only in-frame clones and is missing some. Of some 200,000 clones detected, more than 80% appear once; the ten largest clones hold roughly 6.5%. The material sequenced was peripheral blood, taken on day 0 of AZD1222 vaccination. These TCRs come from an adult in good health.

This chain links TRBV6-5 with TRBJ1-2; 7 nucleotides line up with TRBD1. V shed 5 bases and J 4 bases; nucleotides not matched to a gene: 4. Germline V gene sequence: CDR1 MNHEY, CDR2 SVGAGI. The CDR3 loop spans 13 amino acids. The CDR3 reads CASSLDRAYGYTF. CDR3 nucleotide sequence: TGTGCCAGCAGTCTAGACAGGGCCTATGGCTACACCTTC.

V is TRBV28 and J is TRBJ1-2; D gene ambiguous. The CDR3 consists of 10 residues. CDR1 MDHEN and CDR2 SYDVKM come from the germline V gene. The germline V and J ends were trimmed by 10 bases and 4 bases, with 7 bases remaining between them. The CDR3 here is CATAGYGYTF. The CDR3, as DNA: TGTGCCACCGCCGGCTATGGCTACACCTTC.

This chain links TRBV5-1 with TRBJ2-3; possible D gene TRBD2, 5 bases. CDR1 is SGHRS and CDR2 is YFSETQ in the germline V gene. The CDR3 covers 15 residues. V lost 6 bases and J lost 0, with 14 bases in between. CDR3 DNA sequence: TGCGCCAGCAACCGTATTACGGGAAGCACAGATACGCAGTATTTT. Translated, it gives CASNRITGSTDTQYF.

The chain carries TRBV6-5 and TRBJ1-5; TRBD1 might be the D (5 bases). The germline V gene encodes CDR1 MNHEY and CDR2 SVGAGI. V shed 4 bases and J shed 2 bases, with 12 bases lying between them. The CDR3 consists of 15 residues. The CDR3 sequence: CASSSFWGGNQPQHF. As DNA, the CDR3 is TGTGCCAGCAGTTCCTTCTGGGGGGGCAATCAGCCCCAGCATTTT.

V usage is TRBV7-9 and J usage is TRBJ1-2; D is perhaps TRBD1 (6 bases). Germline V lookup: CDR1 SEHNR, CDR2 FQNEAQ (reference sequence). The CDR3 contains 16 residues. Between the trimmed V and J ends, which lost 2 bases and 5 bases, there was a span of 18 bases. The CDR3 DNA is TGTGCCAGCAGCTTATCGCGGGGGGCGGACTCTTATGGCTACACCTTC. It specifies CASSLSRGADSYGYTF.

V and J are TRBV5-6 and TRBJ2-2, with 7 bases fitting TRBD2. V shed 1 base, J shed 4 bases, and the junction held 4 bases outside the gene matches. CDR1 is SGHDT, CDR2 YYEEEE, per germline. The CDR3 loop spans 15 amino acids. The CDR3 protein is CASSLSPGGTGELFF. The CDR3 region has the DNA TGTGCCAGCAGCTTGTCTCCGGGGGGCACCGGGGAGCTGTTTTTT.

This chain connects TRBV20-1 to TRBJ2-5; D not resolved. This CDR3 contains 11 residues. Trimming took off 3 bases at V and 2 bases at J, with 4 bases between the two ends. Germline V gene data show CDR1 as DFQATT and CDR2 as SNEGSKA (reference sequence). For the CDR3, the DNA is TGCAGTGCTAGCGCTCAAGAGACCCAGTACTTC. Amino acid sequence: CSASAQETQYF.

This chain joins TRBV13 and TRBJ1-2; 7 bases are shared with TRBD1. The length of the CDR3 is 15 residues. The germline gives CDR1 PRHDT, CDR2 FYEKMQ (reference sequence). With V trimmed by 5 bases and J by 3 bases, 9 bases remained unmatched. For the CDR3, the DNA is TGTGCCAGCAGCCCCCGGGACAGCAATTACTATGGCTACACCTTC. This gives the protein CASSPRDSNYYGYTF. Using reference TRBV13 and TRBJ1-2 for the parts outside the CDR3, the full variable domain is AAGVIQSPRHLIKEKRETATLKCYPIPRHDTVYWYQQGPGQDPQFLISFYEKMQSDKGSIPDRFSAQQFSDYHSELNMSSLELGDSALYFCASSPRDSNYYGYTFGSGTRLTVV.

CDR3 DNA: TGTGCCAGCAGTTTGGGGCCGAGGCTAGGTGACGATGAGCAGTTCTTC. It is translated as CASSLGPRLGDDEQFF. This chain connects TRBV27 to TRBJ2-1; TRBD1 might be the D (5 bases). The V end lost 3 bases, the J end lost 8 bases, and 20 bases lay between the germline ends. The CDR3 extends over 16 amino acids. CDR1 is MNHEY, CDR2 SMNVEV, per germline (reference sequence).

V is TRBV5-1 and J is TRBJ2-5; TRBD1 matches 9 bases. The junction had 7 bases not matched to a gene; V was cut back by 0 bases and J by 1 base. There are 17 residues in the CDR3. Germline V gene sequence: CDR1 SGHRS, CDR2 YFSETQ. The CDR3 region has the DNA TGCGCCAGCAGCTTGGGGGCCGGGACAGGGCTCCAAGAGACCCAGTACTTC. This encodes CASSLGAGTGLQETQYF.

This clone was seen many times. The rearrangement uses TRBV12-3 or TRBV12-4 and TRBJ1-1; 7 bases match TRBD1. The CDR3 consists of 13 residues. Losses at the gene ends were 3 bases for V and 5 bases for J; bases not matched to a gene: 3. CDR3 sequence: CASSFTGVTEAFF. As DNA, the CDR3 is TGTGCCAGCAGTTTTACAGGGGTTACTGAAGCTTTCTTT.

This clone has just one count. The chain links TRBV15 to TRBJ2-3; D is unresolved. Germline values: CDR1 LNHNV, CDR2 YYDKDF (reference sequence). V gave up 1 base and J gave up 4 bases, with 6 bases separating them. The CDR3 sequence is 13 residues long. The CDR3 spells CATSRGGSDTQYF. In DNA, the CDR3 is TGTGCCACCAGCAGAGGGGGATCAGATACGCAGTATTTT.

This clone was counted a single time. The chain carries TRBV5-4 and TRBJ2-2; tentatively, D is TRBD1 or TRBD2 (5 bases each). Trimming took off 3 bases at V and 4 bases at J, with 19 bases between the two ends. The CDR3 is 17 residues long. Germline V gene lookup returns CDR1 SGHNT and CDR2 YYREEE (reference sequence). Here the CDR3 reads CASSWDGSASLTGELFF. The CDR3 bases are TGTGCCAGCAGCTGGGACGGCTCCGCATCCCTCACCGGGGAGCTGTTTTTT.

This sequence joins TRBV7-2 and TRBJ2-3, with 11 bases lining up with TRBD2. With V trimmed by 4 bases and J by 1 base, 1 base remained unmatched. The CDR3 has 15 amino acids. The germline V gene encodes CDR1 SGHTA and CDR2 FQGNSA. The CDR3: CASSYSGGGTDTQYF. The CDR3 nucleotides are TGTGCCAGCAGCTATAGCGGGGGGGGCACAGATACGCAGTATTTT.

This clone was recorded only once. The chain recombines TRBV7-2 with TRBJ1-3; 7 bases fit TRBD1. CDR1 is SGHTA, CDR2 FQGNSA, per germline. J gave up 4 bases and V 1 base, and 4 bases lay outside the gene matches. The CDR3 contains 15 residues. CDR3 protein: CASSLDQGEGNTIYF. DNA for the CDR3: TGTGCCAGCAGCTTAGACCAGGGGGAAGGAAACACCATATATTTT.

This clone was observed a single time. V and J are TRBV6-5 and TRBJ1-4; 7 positions match TRBD1. CDR3 size: 15 residues. The V segment lost 5 bases and the J segment 3 bases; nucleotides outside the gene matches: 6. From germline, CDR1 is MNHEY and CDR2 SVGAGI. The CDR3 protein is CASSRQGGSNEKLFF. The DNA of the CDR3 is TGTGCCAGCAGTCGACAGGGCGGATCTAATGAAAAACTGTTTTTT.

This chain joins TRBV5-1 and TRBJ2-2; no firm D call. Germline assignment: CDR1 SGHRS and CDR2 YFSETQ. Trimming took 3 bases from V and 0 from J, leaving 9 bases between them. The CDR3 is made up of 15 amino acids. The CDR3 DNA is TGCGCCAGCAGCTACGACGGGCCGAACACCGGGGAGCTGTTTTTT. Translated: CASSYDGPNTGELFF.

About this clone itself: This same CDR3 is encoded by further DNA sequences in the sample. The gene calls are TRBV5-4 and TRBJ1-5; 8 bases are shared with TRBD1. The germline gives CDR1 SGHNT, CDR2 YYREEE (reference sequence). V dropped 4 bases and J dropped 2; count of bases not matched to a gene: 2. The CDR3 is 14 amino acids. The CDR3 protein is CASSLQGGNQPQHF. CDR3 bases: TGTGCCAGCAGCCTACAGGGGGGCAATCAGCCCCAGCATTTT.

The chain has TRBV12-3 or TRBV12-4 and TRBJ1-1; possibly TRBD1 for D (5 bases). This CDR3 is 13 amino acids long. Trimming removed 7 bases from V and 3 bases from J, with 12 bases in between. This chain's CDR3 is CASTRQRHTEAFF. The CDR3 DNA is TGTGCCAGCACAAGACAGAGGCACACTGAAGCTTTCTTT.

The V call is TRBV28, the J call TRBJ2-7; 8 bases map to TRBD1. This CDR3 is built from 13 residues. The junction had 7 bases not matched to a gene; V was cut back by 5 bases and J by 7 bases. Looked up from germline, CDR1 is MDHEN and CDR2 is SYDVKM. This CDR3 reads CASSRTGSGEQYF. CDR3 coding DNA: TGTGCCAGCAGTCGGACAGGGTCAGGGGAGCAGTACTTC.